The 29 T cell receptor beta chains below all came from one sample that was sequenced in a study of T cell responses to AZD1222 COVID-19 vaccine (dated by TCRdb to the early 2020s). In light of the paper, this sample's time point label describes: about 28 days (+/-7) after the second vaccine dose. To prepare the library, the immunoSEQ multiplex PCR assay was applied. TCRdb mirrors the immuneACCESS table, restricted to in-frame sequences. Some clones are absent from its copies; in checked studies, under half trace to an unresolved V gene, and the reason for the others is unknown. This sample gives about 140,000 clones in total; 90% to 95% of them show up just once. The top ten clones comprise roughly 1.2% of the sample. The sample in question was peripheral blood, obtained 28 days after the second AZD1222 dose. These TCRs come from an adult who received the AZD1222 COVID-19 vaccine.

This clone was seen a handful of times. The chain is built from TRBV5-6 and TRBJ1-6; the D is unclear. In germline, CDR1 is SGHDT, CDR2 YYEEEE. The CDR3 totals 15 residues. With 2 bases removed from V and 5 bases from J, the gap between germline ends came to 11 bases. The CDR3 region is CASSLRTPNNSPLHF. The DNA of the CDR3 is TGTGCCAGCAGCTTAAGAACCCCCAATAATTCACCCCTCCACTTT.

This chain joins TRBV27 and TRBJ2-3, with 11 bases that match TRBD2. Trimming cost V 5 bases and J 7 bases; bases outside gene matches: 8. The germline V gene encodes CDR1 MNHEY and CDR2 SMNVEV (reference sequence). This CDR3 region has 15 residues. CDR3 loop: CASSIIAGGGHTQYF. DNA for the CDR3: TGTGCCAGCAGTATCATAGCGGGGGGGGGACATACGCAGTATTTT.

This chain uses TRBV6-5 with TRBJ1-2; 7 bases match TRBD1. V was pared by 0 bases and J by 6 bases, with 7 bases of the junction left unmatched. The CDR3 consists of 15 residues. Germline values: CDR1 MNHEY, CDR2 SVGAGI. Here the CDR3 DNA reads TGTGCCAGCAGTTACTCCCCCCCAGGGGGTAATGGCTACACCTTC. Translation: CASSYSPPGGNGYTF.

J is TRBJ2-7 and V is TRBV6-1, with unresolved D. Trimming took off 3 bases at V and 3 bases at J, with 6 bases between the two ends. There are 12 residues in the CDR3. The V gene's germline CDR1 is MNHNS and CDR2 SASEGT. The CDR3 reads CASSETYYEQYF. The CDR3 coding sequence is TGTGCCAGCAGTGAGACATACTACGAGCAGTACTTC.

The rearrangement uses TRBV6-5 and TRBJ2-3, with D perhaps matching TRBD2 (6 bases). Germline CDR1 is MNHEY and CDR2 is SVGAGI. The CDR3 spans 12 residues. V lost 8 bases, J lost 4 bases, and 10 bases lay in between. The DNA of the CDR3 is TGTGCCAGCGGGCCGGGGGCAGATACGCAGTATTTT. Translation: CASGPGADTQYF.

The chain employs TRBV7-9 and TRBJ2-1, with 10 bases lining up with TRBD1. Germline lookup yields CDR1 SEHNR and CDR2 FQNEAQ (reference sequence). This CDR3 has 14 residues. V lost 8 bases, J lost 7 bases, and 8 bases stayed unmatched. Here the CDR3 reads CASRWGQGRNEQFF. CDR3 DNA: TGTGCCAGCCGCTGGGGACAGGGGAGGAATGAGCAGTTCTTC.

The chain employs TRBV7-2 and TRBJ2-5, with a tentative D call TRBD1 (5 bases). The V end lost 5 bases, the J end lost 5 bases, and 18 bases lay between the germline ends. Per the germline V gene, CDR1 is SGHTA and CDR2 is FQGNSA. This CDR3 comprises 15 residues. The CDR3 spells CASSAQGRADETQYF. CDR3 bases: TGTGCCAGCAGCGCGCAGGGAAGGGCGGATGAGACCCAGTACTTC.

The V gene is TRBV3-1 (or the pseudogene TRBV3-2), the J gene TRBJ1-1, with TRBD1 identical over 8 bases. The trim removed 7 bases at V and 1 base at J, leaving 11 bases unmatched. CDR1 and CDR2 from the germline V gene are LGHDT and YNNKEL (reference sequence). This CDR3 spans 16 amino acids. The CDR3 DNA is TGTGCCAGCACCCCTAGACGGGACAGGCAGAACACTGAAGCTTTCTTT. Translating it yields CASTPRRDRQNTEAFF.

This rearrangement joins TRBV5-8 to TRBJ1-5, with 8 positions matching TRBD1. The CDR3 is 15 residues long. J gave up 6 bases and V 4 bases, and 9 bases lay outside the gene matches. Germline loops: CDR1 SGHTS, CDR2 YDEGEE. CDR3 amino acids: CASSLGQVDSQPQHF. CDR3 DNA sequence: TGTGCCAGCAGCCTGGGACAGGTTGATAGTCAGCCCCAGCATTTT.

The chain has TRBV24-1 and TRBJ1-4, with D possibly matching TRBD1 (6 bases). The CDR3 runs to 15 residues. V was trimmed by 3 bases and J by 7 bases, leaving 14 bases between them. Germline V gene lookup returns CDR1 KGHDR and CDR2 SFDVKD. CDR3 in amino acids: CATSDPRGPGEKLFF. The CDR3 coding sequence is TGTGCCACCAGTGATCCCCGGGGGCCGGGTGAAAAACTGTTTTTT.

The V gene is TRBV15, the J gene TRBJ1-1, with D maybe TRBD1 (5 bases). The CDR3 has 17 amino acids. The germline gives CDR1 LNHNV, CDR2 YYDKDF (reference sequence). The V gene lost 1 base and the J gene lost 1 base, with 16 bases spanning the gap. The CDR3: CATSRGSEGRGNTEAFF. CDR3 bases: TGTGCCACCAGCAGAGGATCTGAGGGGCGGGGGAACACTGAAGCTTTCTTT.

The V call is TRBV28, the J call TRBJ2-7; D gene ambiguous. In germline, CDR1 is MDHEN, CDR2 SYDVKM. This CDR3 has 12 amino acids. V lost 6 bases, J lost 1 base, and 7 bases lay in between. The CDR3 coding sequence is TGTGCCAGCAGGTACCAATCCTACGAGCAGTACTTC. Its translation is CASRYQSYEQYF.

The chain links TRBV4-3 to TRBJ2-2; 8 positions agree with TRBD2. The V gene end was trimmed by 0 bases and the J gene end by 0 bases; junction bases not matched to a gene: 6. CDR1 and CDR2 from the germline V gene are LGHNA and YSLEER. CDR3 length: 18 amino acids. This CDR3 reads CASSQDLPGGANTGELFF. CDR3 nucleotide sequence: TGCGCCAGCAGCCAAGATTTACCCGGGGGGGCGAACACCGGGGAGCTGTTTTTT.

The rearrangement joins TRBV5-6 to TRBJ1-2, with D hard to call. This CDR3 contains 13 residues. Trimming left V 4 bases short and J 5 bases short, with 12 bases between. Per germline, CDR1 SGHDT and CDR2 YYEEEE. CDR3 region: CASSRPANYGYTF. As DNA, the CDR3 is TGTGCCAGCAGCAGGCCGGCGAATTATGGCTACACCTTC.

The chain carries TRBV20-1 and TRBJ2-7, with D unclear. Trimming took 6 bases from V and 2 from J, leaving 5 bases between them. CDR3 length: 10 amino acids. CDR1 DFQATT and CDR2 SNEGSKA come from the germline V gene (reference sequence). The CDR3 nucleotides are TGCAGTGCCGGAGCCTACGAGCAGTACTTC. This sequence encodes CSAGAYEQYF.

V and J are TRBV24-1 and TRBJ2-6, with D unresolved. V was clipped by 5 bases and J by 0 bases, with 13 bases between them. Germline CDR1 and CDR2: KGHDR and SFDVKD. The CDR3 runs 17 residues. The CDR3: CATSVPERVSGANVLTF. The CDR3, as DNA: TGTGCCACCAGTGTCCCAGAACGCGTCTCTGGGGCCAACGTCCTGACTTTC.

This clone turned up a few times. V usage is TRBV18 and J usage is TRBJ2-1; the match to TRBD2 covers 10 bases. The V gene's germline CDR1 is KGHSH and CDR2 LQKENI. Trimming cost V 5 bases and J 1 base; bases outside gene matches: 5. The CDR3 consists of 16 residues. Here the CDR3 DNA reads TGTGCCAGCTCAGGAGCTAGCGGGAGTTCCTACAATGAGCAGTTCTTC. Amino acid sequence: CASSGASGSSYNEQFF.

The rearrangement joins TRBV7-9 to TRBJ1-5, with 9 nucleotides matching TRBD1. V shed 5 bases, J shed 5 bases, and the junction held 13 bases outside the gene matches. The CDR3 sequence is 17 residues long. Germline V gene data show CDR1 as SEHNR and CDR2 as FQNEAQ (reference sequence). The DNA of the CDR3 is TGTGCCAGCAGCCCCCCGGACAGGGGAAAGGGCGATCAGCCCCAGCATTTT. It codes for CASSPPDRGKGDQPQHF. Full variable domain (rest looked up from reference TRBV7-9 and TRBJ1-5): DTGVSQNPRHKITKRGQNVTFRCDPISEHNRLYWYRQTLGQGPEFLTYFQNEAQLEKSRLLSDRFSAERPKGSFSTLEIQRTEQGDSAMYLCASSPPDRGKGDQPQHFGDGTRLSIL.

This clone appeared a single time. This chain uses TRBV6-5 with TRBJ2-3, with D possibly being TRBD1 (6 bases). V was clipped by 1 base and J by 11 bases, with 22 bases between them. Germline lookup yields CDR1 MNHEY and CDR2 SVGAGI. The CDR3 covers 16 residues. CDR3 residues: CASSYYQGITPIGQYF. CDR3 nucleotide sequence: TGTGCCAGCAGTTACTATCAGGGGATCACCCCGATAGGGCAGTATTTT.

This clone was seen only a few times. Other nucleotide sequences from this sample produce the same CDR3. The V gene is TRBV9, the J gene TRBJ2-5, with TRBD2 matching 10 bases. There are 14 residues in the CDR3. V trimming: 4 bases; J trimming: 5 bases; junction bases outside the gene matches: 5. Germline V lookup: CDR1 SGDLS, CDR2 YYNGEE. CDR3 nucleotide sequence: TGTGCCAGCAGCAGCGGGGGGGCCGGTGAGACCCAGTACTTC. This sequence encodes CASSSGGAGETQYF.

The chain has TRBV6-5 and TRBJ1-1; D ambiguous. The CDR3 is made up of 14 amino acids. Trimming cost V 2 bases and J 6 bases, with 13 bases left between them. Germline V gives CDR1 MNHEY, CDR2 SVGAGI. The CDR3 DNA reads TGTGCCAGCAGTTACCTACCCACCAGCCCTGAAGCTTTCTTT. As protein: CASSYLPTSPEAFF.

This rearrangement joins TRBV9 to TRBJ2-1; 12 bases map to TRBD2. With 0 bases clipped from V and 8 bases from J, the junction kept 3 bases outside the gene matches. CDR3 size: 15 residues. The germline gives CDR1 SGDLS, CDR2 YYNGEE. CDR3 residues: CASSVVLAGGDEQFF. CDR3 bases: TGTGCCAGCAGCGTAGTACTAGCGGGAGGCGATGAGCAGTTCTTC.

The rearrangement uses TRBV7-8 and TRBJ1-1; 9 bases line up with TRBD1. With V trimmed by 5 bases and J by 1 base, 5 bases remained unmatched. Germline V CDR1 and CDR2: SGHVS, FQNEAQ. The CDR3 covers 15 residues. CDR3 bases: TGTGCCAGCAGCCCACCGGGACAGGGGAACACTGAAGCTTTCTTT. Amino acids: CASSPPGQGNTEAFF.

In nucleotides, the CDR3 is TGTGCCAGCAGTTTATCGCAGTATTCTACTATTGGCTACACCTTC. Encoded protein: CASSLSQYSTIGYTF. The rearrangement joins TRBV27 to TRBJ1-2; unclear D gene. The CDR3 consists of 15 residues. Looked up from germline, CDR1 is MNHEY and CDR2 is SMNVEV (reference sequence). V dropped 0 bases and J dropped 7 bases, with 15 bases sitting between them.

The CDR3 here is CASSDKTGPSALMNTEAFF. The CDR3 nucleotides read TGTGCCAGCTCAGATAAGACAGGGCCCTCTGCCCTTATGAACACTGAAGCTTTCTTT. The genes are TRBV18 and TRBJ1-1; 7 bases agree with TRBD1. With V trimmed by 5 bases and J by 0 bases, 18 bases remained unmatched. Germline V gives CDR1 KGHSH, CDR2 LQKENI. The CDR3 extends over 19 amino acids.

The V and J genes are TRBV15 and TRBJ1-2, with unresolved D. The V end was cut by 0 bases, the J end by 4 bases, with 12 bases between. The CDR3 spans 15 residues. The germline gives CDR1 LNHNV, CDR2 YYDKDF (reference sequence). The CDR3 DNA reads TGTGCCACCAGCAGAGATTTGAGTCAGATCTATGGCTACACCTTC. Its protein is CATSRDLSQIYGYTF.

The chain employs TRBV27 and TRBJ2-1; 10 nucleotides line up with TRBD1. V shed 4 bases and J 6 bases; nucleotides not matched to a gene: 3. CDR1 is MNHEY and CDR2 is SMNVEV in the germline V gene (reference sequence). There are 14 residues in the CDR3. CDR3 residues: CASSSWDRGNEQFF. In DNA, the CDR3 is TGTGCCAGCAGTTCGTGGGACAGGGGCAATGAGCAGTTCTTC.

This chain uses TRBV5-4 with TRBJ2-2, with 10 positions matching TRBD2. Germline V gives CDR1 SGHNT, CDR2 YYREEE (reference sequence). The CDR3 contains 16 residues. After removal of 4 bases from V and 1 base from J, the junction contained 4 bases not matched to a gene. The DNA for the CDR3 is TGTGCCAGCAGCGCCGGACTAGCGGAGAACACCGGGGAGCTGTTTTTT. It is translated as CASSAGLAENTGELFF. The complete variable domain, with remaining parts taken from reference TRBV5-4 and TRBJ2-2, reads ETGVTQSPTHLIKTRGQQVTLRCSSQSGHNTVSWYQQALGQGPQFIFQYYREEENGRGNFPPRFSGLQFPNYSSELNVNALELDDSALYLCASSAGLAENTGELFFGEGSRLTVL.

Written as DNA, the CDR3 is TGTGCCACCGGTGCTGCGAGCTCCTACGAGCAGTACTTC. Translation: CATGAASSYEQYF. The V and J genes are TRBV7-6 and TRBJ2-7, with D unclear. CDR1 is SGHVS and CDR2 is FNYEAQ in the germline V gene. This CDR3 contains 13 residues. Trimming removed 10 bases from V and 0 bases from J, with 13 bases in between.